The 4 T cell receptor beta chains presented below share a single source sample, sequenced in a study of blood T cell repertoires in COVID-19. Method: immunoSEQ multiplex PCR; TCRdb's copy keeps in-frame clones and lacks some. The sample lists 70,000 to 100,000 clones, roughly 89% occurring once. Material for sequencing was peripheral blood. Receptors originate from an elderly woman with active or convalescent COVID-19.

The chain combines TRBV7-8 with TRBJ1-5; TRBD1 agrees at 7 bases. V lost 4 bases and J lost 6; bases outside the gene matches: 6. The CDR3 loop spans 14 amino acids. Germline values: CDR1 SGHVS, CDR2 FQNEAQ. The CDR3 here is CASSYRTGVQPQHF. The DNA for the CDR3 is TGTGCCAGCAGCTATAGGACAGGAGTTCAGCCCCAGCATTTT. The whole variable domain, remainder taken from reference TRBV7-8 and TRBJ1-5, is GAGVSQSPRYKVAKRGQDVALRCDPISGHVSLFWYQQALGQGPEFLTYFQNEAQLDKSGLPSDRFFAERPEGSVSTLKIQRTQQEDSAVYLCASSYRTGVQPQHFGDGTRLSIL.

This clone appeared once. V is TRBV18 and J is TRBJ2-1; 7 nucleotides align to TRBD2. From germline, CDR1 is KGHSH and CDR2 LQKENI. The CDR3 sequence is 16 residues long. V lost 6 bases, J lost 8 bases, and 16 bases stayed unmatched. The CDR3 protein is CASSPGEGGSVDEQFF. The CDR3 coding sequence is TGTGCCAGCTCGCCCGGAGAGGGCGGGAGTGTGGATGAGCAGTTCTTC. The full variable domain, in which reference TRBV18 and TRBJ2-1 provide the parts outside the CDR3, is NAGVMQNPRHLVRRRGQEARLRCSPMKGHSHVYWYRQLPEEGLKFMVYLQKENIIDESGMPKERFSAEFPKEGPSILRIQQVVRGDSAAYFCASSPGEGGSVDEQFFGPGTRLTVL.

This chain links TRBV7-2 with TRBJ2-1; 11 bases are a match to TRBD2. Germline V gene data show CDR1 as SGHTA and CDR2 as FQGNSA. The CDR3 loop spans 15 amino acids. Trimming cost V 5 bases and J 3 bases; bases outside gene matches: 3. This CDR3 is CASSPTSGNYNEQFF. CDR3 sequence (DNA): TGTGCCAGCAGCCCGACTAGCGGGAACTACAATGAGCAGTTCTTC.

The CDR3 reads CASTGDSRRGAYTEAFF. The CDR3 DNA is TGTGCCAGCACCGGGGACAGTCGGAGGGGAGCCTACACTGAAGCTTTCTTT. This sequence joins TRBV21-1 and TRBJ1-1; TRBD1, the D gene given by the table, was not confirmed from the DNA. TRBV21-1 is classified as a pseudogene. The CDR3 consists of 17 residues.